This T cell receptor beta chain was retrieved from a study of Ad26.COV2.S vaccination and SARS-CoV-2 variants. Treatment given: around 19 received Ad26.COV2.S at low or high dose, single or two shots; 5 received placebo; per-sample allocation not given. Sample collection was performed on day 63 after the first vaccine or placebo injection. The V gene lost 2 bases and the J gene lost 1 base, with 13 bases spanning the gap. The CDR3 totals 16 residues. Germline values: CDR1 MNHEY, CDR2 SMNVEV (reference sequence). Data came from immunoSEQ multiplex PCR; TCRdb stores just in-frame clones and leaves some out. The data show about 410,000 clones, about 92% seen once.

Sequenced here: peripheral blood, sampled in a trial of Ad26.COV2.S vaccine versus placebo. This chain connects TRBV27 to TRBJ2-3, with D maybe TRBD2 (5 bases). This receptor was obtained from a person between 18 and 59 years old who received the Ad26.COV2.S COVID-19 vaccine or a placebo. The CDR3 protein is CASSLMGSSRTDTQYF. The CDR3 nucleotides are TGTGCCAGCAGTTTAATGGGGAGCTCTCGCACAGATACGCAGTATTTT.